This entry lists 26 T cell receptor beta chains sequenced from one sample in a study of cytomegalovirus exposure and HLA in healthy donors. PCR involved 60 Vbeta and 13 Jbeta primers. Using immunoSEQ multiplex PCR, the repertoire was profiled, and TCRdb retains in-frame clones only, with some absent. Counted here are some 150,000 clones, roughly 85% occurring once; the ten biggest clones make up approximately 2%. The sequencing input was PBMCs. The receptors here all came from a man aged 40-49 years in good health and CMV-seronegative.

CDR3 sequence (DNA): TGTGCCACGCACCGGGACAAAGATCAGCCCCAGCATTTT. Protein product: CATHRDKDQPQHF. This chain connects TRBV10-3 to TRBJ1-5, with a tentative D call TRBD1 (6 bases). The germline V and J ends were trimmed by 10 bases and 5 bases, with 15 bases remaining between them. The CDR3 is 13 residues long. Germline assignment: CDR1 ENHRY and CDR2 SYGVKD.

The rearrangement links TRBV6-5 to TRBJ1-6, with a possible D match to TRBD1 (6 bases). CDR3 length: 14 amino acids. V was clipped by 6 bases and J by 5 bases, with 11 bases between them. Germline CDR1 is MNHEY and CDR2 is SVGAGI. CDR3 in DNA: TGTGCCAGCAGACCCCCAGGGGATAATTCACCCCTCCACTTT. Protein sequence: CASRPPGDNSPLHF.

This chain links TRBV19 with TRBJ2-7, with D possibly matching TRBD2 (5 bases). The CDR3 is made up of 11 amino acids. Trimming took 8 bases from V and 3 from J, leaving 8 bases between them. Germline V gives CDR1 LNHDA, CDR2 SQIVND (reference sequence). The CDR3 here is CASGLNYEQYF. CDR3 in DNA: TGTGCCAGTGGACTCAACTACGAGCAGTACTTC.

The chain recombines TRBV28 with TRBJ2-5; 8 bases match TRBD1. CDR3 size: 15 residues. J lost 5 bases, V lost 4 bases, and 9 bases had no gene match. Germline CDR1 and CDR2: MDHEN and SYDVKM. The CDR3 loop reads CASSSPQGARETQYF. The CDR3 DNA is TGTGCCAGCAGTTCGCCCCAGGGGGCGCGGGAGACCCAGTACTTC.

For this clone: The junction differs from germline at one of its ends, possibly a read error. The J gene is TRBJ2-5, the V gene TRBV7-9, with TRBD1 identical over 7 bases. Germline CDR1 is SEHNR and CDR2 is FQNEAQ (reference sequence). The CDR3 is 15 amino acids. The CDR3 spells CAISLRPGGQETQYF. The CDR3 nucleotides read TGTGCCATCAGCTTACGCCCAGGGGGTCAAGAGACCCAGTACTTC. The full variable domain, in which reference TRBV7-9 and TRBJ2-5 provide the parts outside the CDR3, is DTGVSQNPRHKITKRGQNVTFRCDPISEHNRLYWYRQTLGQGPEFLTYFQNEAQLEKSRLLSDRFSAERPKGSFSTLEIQRTEQGDSAMYLCAISLRPGGQETQYFGPGTRLLVL.

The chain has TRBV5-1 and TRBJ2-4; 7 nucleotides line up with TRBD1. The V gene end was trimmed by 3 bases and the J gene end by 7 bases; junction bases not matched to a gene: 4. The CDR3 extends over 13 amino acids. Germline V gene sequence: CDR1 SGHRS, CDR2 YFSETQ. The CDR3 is CASSSQGPNIQYF. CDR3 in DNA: TGCGCCAGCAGCTCACAGGGGCCGAACATTCAGTACTTC.

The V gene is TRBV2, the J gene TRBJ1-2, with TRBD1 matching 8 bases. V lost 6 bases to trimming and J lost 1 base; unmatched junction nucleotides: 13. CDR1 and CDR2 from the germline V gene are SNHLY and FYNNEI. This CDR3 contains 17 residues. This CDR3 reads CASRDPGGTGGNYGYTF. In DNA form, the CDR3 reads TGTGCCAGCAGGGATCCTGGAGGTACAGGGGGTAACTATGGCTACACCTTC.

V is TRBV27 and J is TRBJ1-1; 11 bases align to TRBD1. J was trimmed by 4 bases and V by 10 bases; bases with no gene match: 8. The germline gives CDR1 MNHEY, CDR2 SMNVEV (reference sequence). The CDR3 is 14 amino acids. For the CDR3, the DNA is TGTGCCAAACACGGGACAGGGGGTTGCACTGAAGCTTTCTTT. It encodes CAKHGTGGCTEAFF.

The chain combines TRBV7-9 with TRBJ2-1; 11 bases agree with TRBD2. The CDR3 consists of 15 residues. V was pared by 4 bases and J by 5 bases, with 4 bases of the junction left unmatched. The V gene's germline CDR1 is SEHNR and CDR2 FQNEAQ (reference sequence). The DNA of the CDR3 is TGTGCCAGCAGCTCCGGGACTAGCGGCCACAATGAGCAGTTCTTC. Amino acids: CASSSGTSGHNEQFF.

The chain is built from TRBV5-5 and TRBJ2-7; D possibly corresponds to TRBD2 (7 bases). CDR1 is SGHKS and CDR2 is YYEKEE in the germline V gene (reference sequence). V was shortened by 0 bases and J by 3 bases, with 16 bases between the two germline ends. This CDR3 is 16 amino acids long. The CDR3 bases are TGTGCCAGCAGCTTGGTCGGGGGGCGGAATGGCTACGAGCAGTACTTC. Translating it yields CASSLVGGRNGYEQYF.

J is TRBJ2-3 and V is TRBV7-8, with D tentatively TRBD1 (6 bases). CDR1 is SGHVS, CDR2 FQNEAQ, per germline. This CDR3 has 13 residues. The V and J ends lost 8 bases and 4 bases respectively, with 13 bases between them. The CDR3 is CASAGGSSDTQYF. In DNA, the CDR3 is TGTGCCAGCGCTGGGGGCAGTTCAGATACGCAGTATTTT.

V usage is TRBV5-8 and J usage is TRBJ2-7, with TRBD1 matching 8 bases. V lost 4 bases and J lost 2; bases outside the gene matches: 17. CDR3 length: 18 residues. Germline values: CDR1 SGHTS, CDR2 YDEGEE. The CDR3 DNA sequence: TGTGCCAGCAGCCTATTTTCGGGCCTCCGGGACAGGCCCTACGAGCAGTACTTC. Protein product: CASSLFSGLRDRPYEQYF.

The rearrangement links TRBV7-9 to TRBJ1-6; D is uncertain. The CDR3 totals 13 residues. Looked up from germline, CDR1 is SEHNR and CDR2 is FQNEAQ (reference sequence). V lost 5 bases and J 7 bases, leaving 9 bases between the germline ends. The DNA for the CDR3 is TGTGCCAGCAGCACCGACGGGAATTCACCCCTCCACTTT. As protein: CASSTDGNSPLHF.

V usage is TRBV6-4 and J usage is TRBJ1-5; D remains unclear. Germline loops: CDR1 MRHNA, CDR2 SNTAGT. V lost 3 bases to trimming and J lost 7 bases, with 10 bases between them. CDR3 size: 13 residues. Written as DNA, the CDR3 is TGTGCCAGCAGTGAATCACCCCAGCAGCCCCAGCATTTT. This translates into CASSESPQQPQHF.

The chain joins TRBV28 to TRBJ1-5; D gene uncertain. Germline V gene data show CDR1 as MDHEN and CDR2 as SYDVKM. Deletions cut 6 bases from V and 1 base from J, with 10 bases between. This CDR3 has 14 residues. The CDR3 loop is CASRPGGSNQPQHF. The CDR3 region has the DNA TGTGCCAGCAGGCCCGGAGGGAGCAATCAGCCCCAGCATTTT.

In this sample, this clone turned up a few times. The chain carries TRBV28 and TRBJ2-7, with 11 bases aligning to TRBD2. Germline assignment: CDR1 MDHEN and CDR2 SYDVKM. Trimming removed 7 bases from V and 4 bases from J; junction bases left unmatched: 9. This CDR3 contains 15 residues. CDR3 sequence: CASNPPSGGSYEQYF. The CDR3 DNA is TGTGCCAGCAACCCACCTAGCGGGGGGAGTTACGAGCAGTACTTC.

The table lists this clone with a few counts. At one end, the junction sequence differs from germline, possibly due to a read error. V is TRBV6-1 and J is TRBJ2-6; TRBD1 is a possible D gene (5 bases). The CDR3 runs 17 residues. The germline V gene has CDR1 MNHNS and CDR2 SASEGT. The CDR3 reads CASSEWVRASGANGLTF. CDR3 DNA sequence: TGTGCCAGCAGTGAATGGGTCAGGGCCTCTGGGGCCAACGGCCTGACTTTC.

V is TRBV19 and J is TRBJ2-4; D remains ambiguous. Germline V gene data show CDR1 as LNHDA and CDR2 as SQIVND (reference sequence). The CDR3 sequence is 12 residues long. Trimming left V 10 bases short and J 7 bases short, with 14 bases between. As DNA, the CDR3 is TGTGCCACCAGTCTACTGGGCAACATTCAGTACTTC. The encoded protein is CATSLLGNIQYF.

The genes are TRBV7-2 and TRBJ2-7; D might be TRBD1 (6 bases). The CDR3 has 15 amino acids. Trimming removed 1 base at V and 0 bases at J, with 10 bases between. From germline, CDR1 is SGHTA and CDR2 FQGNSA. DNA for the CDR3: TGTGCCAGCAGCTTAGTAATGGACAGCTCCTACGAGCAGTACTTC. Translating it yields CASSLVMDSSYEQYF. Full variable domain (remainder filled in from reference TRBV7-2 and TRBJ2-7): GAGVSQSPSNKVTEKGKDVELRCDPISGHTALYWYRQSLGQGLEFLIYFQGNSAPDKSGLPSDRFSAERTGGSVSTLTIQRTQQEDSAVYLCASSLVMDSSYEQYFGPGTRLTVT.

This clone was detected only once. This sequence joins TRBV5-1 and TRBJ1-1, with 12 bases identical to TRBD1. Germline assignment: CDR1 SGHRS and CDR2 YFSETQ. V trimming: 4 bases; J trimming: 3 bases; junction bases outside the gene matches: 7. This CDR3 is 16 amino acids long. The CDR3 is CASSPSGTGGYTEAFF. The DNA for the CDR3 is TGCGCCAGCAGCCCTTCAGGGACAGGGGGCTACACTGAAGCTTTCTTT. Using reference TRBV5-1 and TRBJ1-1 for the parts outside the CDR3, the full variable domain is KAGVTQTPRYLIKTRGQQVTLSCSPISGHRSVSWYQQTPGQGLQFLFEYFSETQRNKGNFPGRFSGRQFSNSRSEMNVSTLELGDSALYLCASSPSGTGGYTEAFFGQGTRLTVV.

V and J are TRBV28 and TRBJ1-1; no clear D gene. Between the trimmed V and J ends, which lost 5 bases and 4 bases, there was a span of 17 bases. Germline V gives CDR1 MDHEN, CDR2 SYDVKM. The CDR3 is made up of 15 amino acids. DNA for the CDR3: TGTGCCAGCAGTCCCCGTATCTTAGGGAGCACTGAAGCTTTCTTT. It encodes CASSPRILGSTEAFF.

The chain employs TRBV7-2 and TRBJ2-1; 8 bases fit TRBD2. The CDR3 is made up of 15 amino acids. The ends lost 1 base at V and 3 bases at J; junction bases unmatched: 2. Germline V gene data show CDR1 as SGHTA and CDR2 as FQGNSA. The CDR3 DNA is TGTGCCAGCAGCTTAGTTGCGGGAGGCTACAATGAGCAGTTCTTC. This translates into CASSLVAGGYNEQFF.

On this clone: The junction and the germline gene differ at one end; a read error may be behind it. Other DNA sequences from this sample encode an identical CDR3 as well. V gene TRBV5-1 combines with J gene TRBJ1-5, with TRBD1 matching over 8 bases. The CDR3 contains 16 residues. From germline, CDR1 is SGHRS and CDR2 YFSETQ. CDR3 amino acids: CATRDRPIEGNQPQHF. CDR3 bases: TGCGCCACCCGGGACAGGCCTATCGAGGGCAATCAGCCCCAGCATTTC.

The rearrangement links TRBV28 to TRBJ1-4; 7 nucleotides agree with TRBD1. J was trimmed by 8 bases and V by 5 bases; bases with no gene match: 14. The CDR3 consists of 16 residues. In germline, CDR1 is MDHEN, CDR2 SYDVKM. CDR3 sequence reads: CASSPLNLRGREKLFF. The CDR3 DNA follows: TGTGCCAGCAGTCCCCTTAATTTAAGGGGGCGGGAAAAACTGTTTTTT.

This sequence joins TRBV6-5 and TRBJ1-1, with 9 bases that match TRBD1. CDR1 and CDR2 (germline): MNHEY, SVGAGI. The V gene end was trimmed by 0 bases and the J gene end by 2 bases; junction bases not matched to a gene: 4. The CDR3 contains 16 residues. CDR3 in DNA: TGTGCCAGCAGTTACTCCGGGACAGGGATCAACACTGAAGCTTTCTTT. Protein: CASSYSGTGINTEAFF.

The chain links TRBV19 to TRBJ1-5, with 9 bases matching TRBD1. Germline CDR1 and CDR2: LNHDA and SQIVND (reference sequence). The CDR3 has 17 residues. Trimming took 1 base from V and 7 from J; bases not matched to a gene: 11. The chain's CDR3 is CASSIVPHRDREQPQHF. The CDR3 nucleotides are TGTGCCAGTAGTATAGTCCCCCACCGGGACAGGGAGCAGCCCCAGCATTTT.